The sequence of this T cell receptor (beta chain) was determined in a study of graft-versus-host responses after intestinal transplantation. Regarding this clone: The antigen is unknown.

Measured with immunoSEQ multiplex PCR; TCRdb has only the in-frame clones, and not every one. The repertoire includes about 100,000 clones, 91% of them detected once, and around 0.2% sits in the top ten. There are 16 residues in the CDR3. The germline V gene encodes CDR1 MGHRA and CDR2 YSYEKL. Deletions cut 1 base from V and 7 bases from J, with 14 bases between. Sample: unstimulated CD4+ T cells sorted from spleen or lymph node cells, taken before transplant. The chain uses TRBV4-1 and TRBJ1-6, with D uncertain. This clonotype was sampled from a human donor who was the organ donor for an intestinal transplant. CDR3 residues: CASSQVGQQPNSPLHF. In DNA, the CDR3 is TGCGCCAGCAGCCAAGTTGGGCAACAGCCGAATTCACCCCTCCACTTT.